The subject of this entry is one T cell receptor beta chain. The germline gives CDR1 DFQATT, CDR2 SNEGSKA (reference sequence). CDR3 length: 12 amino acids. With UMI labels, 5' RACE was used to prepare the TRB cDNA libraries. TCRdb re-called the 5' RACE reads; one entry per CDR3 protein, DNA not given. The listing records tens of thousands of distinct CDR3 sequences. These data originate in a study of CXCR3-negative and CXCR3-positive naive CD8 T cells. Input material: memory CD8+ T cells from blood. The V gene is TRBV20-1, the J gene TRBJ2-4. This TCR was sampled from a human donor in good health. Some clones in this sample may be carry-over from other donors' samples. The CDR3 loop is CSVPIAKNIQYF.